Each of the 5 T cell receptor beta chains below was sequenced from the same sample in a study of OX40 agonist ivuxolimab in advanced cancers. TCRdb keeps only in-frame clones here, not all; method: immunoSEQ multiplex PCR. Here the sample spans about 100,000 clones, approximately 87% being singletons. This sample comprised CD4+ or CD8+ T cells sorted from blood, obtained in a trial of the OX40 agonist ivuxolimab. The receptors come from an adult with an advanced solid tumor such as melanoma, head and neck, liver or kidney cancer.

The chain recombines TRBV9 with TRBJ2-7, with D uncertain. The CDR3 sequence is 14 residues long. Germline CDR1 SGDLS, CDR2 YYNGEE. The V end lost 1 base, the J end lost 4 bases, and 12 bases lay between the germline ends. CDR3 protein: CASSVTSRPYEQYF. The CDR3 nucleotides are TGTGCCAGCAGCGTAACCAGCCGGCCGTACGAGCAGTACTTC.

The CDR3 nucleotides read TGTGCCAGCAGCTCGGGACTAGCCGGTGAGCAGTTCTTC. The encoded protein is CASSSGLAGEQFF. The chain combines TRBV7-3 with TRBJ2-1; 9 bases map to TRBD2. CDR3 length equals 13 residues. V shed 4 bases and J 9 bases; nucleotides not matched to a gene: 4. CDR1 and CDR2 (germline): SGHTA, FQGTGA.

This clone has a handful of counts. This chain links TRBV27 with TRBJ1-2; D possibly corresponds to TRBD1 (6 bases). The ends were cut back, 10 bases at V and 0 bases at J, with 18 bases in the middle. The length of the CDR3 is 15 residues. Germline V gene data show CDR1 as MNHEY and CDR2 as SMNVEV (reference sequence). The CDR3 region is CATQGGFYPNYGYTF. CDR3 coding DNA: TGTGCCACTCAAGGGGGGTTCTACCCTAACTATGGCTACACCTTC.

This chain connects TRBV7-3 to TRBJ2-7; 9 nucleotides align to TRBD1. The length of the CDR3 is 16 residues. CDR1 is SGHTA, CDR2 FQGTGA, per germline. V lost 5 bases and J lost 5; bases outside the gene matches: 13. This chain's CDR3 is CASSAAPTGGRHEQYF. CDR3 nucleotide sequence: TGTGCCAGCAGCGCGGCCCCGACAGGGGGAAGGCACGAGCAGTACTTC.

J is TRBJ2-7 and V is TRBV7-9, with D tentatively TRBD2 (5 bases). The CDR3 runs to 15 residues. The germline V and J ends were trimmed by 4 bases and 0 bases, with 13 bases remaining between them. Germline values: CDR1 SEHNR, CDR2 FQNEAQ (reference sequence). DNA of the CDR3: TGTGCCAGCAGCTCCCCGGGAAGGAGCTCCTACGAGCAGTACTTC. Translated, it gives CASSSPGRSSYEQYF.